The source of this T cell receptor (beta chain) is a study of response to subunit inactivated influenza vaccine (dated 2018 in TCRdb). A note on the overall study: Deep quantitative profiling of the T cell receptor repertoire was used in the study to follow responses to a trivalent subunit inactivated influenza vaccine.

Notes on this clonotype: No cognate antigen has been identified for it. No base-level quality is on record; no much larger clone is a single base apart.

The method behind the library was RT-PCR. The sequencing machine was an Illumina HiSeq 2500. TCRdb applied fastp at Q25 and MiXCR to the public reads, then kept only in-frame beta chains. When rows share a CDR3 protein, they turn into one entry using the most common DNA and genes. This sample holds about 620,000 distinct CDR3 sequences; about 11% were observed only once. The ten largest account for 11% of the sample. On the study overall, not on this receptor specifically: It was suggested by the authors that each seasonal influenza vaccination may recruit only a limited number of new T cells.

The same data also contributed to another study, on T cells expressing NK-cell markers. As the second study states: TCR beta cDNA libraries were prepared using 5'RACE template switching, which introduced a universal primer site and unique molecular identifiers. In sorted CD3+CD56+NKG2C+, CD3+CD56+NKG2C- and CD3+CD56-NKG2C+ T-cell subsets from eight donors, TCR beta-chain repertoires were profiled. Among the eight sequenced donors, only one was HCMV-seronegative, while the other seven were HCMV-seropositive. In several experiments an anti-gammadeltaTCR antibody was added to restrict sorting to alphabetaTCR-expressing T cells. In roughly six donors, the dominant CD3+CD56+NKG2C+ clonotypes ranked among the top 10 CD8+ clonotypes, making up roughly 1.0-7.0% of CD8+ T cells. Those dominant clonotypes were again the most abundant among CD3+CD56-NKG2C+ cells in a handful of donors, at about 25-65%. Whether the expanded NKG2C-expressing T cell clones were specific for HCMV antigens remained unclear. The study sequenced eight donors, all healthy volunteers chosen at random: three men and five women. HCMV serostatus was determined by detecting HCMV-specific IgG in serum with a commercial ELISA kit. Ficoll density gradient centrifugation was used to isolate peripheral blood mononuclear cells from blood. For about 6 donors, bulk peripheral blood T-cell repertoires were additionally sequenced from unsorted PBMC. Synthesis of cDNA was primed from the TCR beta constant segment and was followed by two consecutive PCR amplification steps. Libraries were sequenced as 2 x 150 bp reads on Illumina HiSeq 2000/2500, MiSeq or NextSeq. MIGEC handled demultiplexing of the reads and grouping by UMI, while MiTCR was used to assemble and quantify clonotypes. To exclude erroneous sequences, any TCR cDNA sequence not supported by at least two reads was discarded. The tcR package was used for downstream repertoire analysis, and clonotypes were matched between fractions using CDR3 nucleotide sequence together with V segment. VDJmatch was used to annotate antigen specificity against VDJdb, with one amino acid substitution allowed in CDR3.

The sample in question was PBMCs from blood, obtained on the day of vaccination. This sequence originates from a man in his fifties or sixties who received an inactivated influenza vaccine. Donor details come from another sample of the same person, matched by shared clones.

The nucleotide sequence is given as TGCGCCAGCAGCAAGGGTTTGGGACAGAGTGGGGAGACCCAGTACTTC. Its protein product is CASSKGLGQSGETQYF. The rearrangement joined TRBV5-1 to TRBJ2-5, and 7 junction bases match TRBD1. From the cysteine through the phenylalanine, the CDR3 covers 16 amino acids. The CDR3 DNA has 48 bases and is translated from base 1. At the junction V is shortened by 4 bases and J by 5 bases; bases outside the gene matches: 14. CDR1 SGHRS and CDR2 YFSETQ were looked up in the germline V gene.